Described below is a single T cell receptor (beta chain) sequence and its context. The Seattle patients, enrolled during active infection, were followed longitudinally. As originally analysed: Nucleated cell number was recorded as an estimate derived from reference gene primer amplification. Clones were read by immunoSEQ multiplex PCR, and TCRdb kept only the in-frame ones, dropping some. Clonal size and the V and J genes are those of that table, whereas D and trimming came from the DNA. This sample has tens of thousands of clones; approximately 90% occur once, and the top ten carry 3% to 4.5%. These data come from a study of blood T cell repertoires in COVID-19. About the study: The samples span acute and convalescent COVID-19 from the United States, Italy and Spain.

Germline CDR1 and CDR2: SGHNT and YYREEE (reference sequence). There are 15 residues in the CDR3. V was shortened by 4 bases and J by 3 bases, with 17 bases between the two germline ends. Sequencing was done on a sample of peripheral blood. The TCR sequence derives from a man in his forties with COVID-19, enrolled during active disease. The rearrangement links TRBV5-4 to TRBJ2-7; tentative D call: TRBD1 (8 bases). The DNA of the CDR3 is TGTGCCAGCAGCCTGAGGACAGGGAGGGACTACGAGCAGTACTTC. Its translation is CASSLRTGRDYEQYF. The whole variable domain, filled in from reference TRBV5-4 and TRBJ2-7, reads ETGVTQSPTHLIKTRGQQVTLRCSSQSGHNTVSWYQQALGQGPQFIFQYYREEENGRGNFPPRFSGLQFPNYSSELNVNALELDDSALYLCASSLRTGRDYEQYFGPGTRLTVT.